This T cell receptor (beta chain) stems from a study of T cell responses to AZD1222 COVID-19 vaccine. Findings of the study overall: In all cases, repertoires were sampled only after the peak T cell response.

Germline V CDR1 and CDR2: MNHEY, SVGEGT. CDR3 size: 14 residues. Deletions cut 4 bases from V and 5 bases from J, with 13 bases between. A word on this clone: What it recognizes is unknown.

Using immunoSEQ multiplex PCR, the repertoire was profiled, and TCRdb retains in-frame clones only, with some absent. The table includes 150,000 to 200,000 clones, less than 95% detected once. The sequence derives from an adult in good health. This rearrangement joins TRBV6-2 or TRBV6-3 to TRBJ2-3, with D possibly being TRBD2 (6 bases). Here the sequenced sample was peripheral blood, taken on day 0 of AZD1222 vaccination. The CDR3 protein is CASSSPSVGDTQYF. The DNA for the CDR3 is TGTGCCAGCAGTTCTCCTAGCGTCGGAGATACGCAGTATTTT.